These 17 T cell receptor beta chains were all obtained from the same sample, sequenced in a study of vaccination and CD4 T cells after COVID-19. Sample treatment: roughly ten-day PBMC culture with coronavirus spike peptide pools or control peptides (ViraFEST assay). Sequence data for DNA of cultured CD4+ T cells were generated by the Oncomine TCR Beta short-read assay. TCRdb called the PCR reads again in MiXCR, with one record for every CDR3 protein. This sample has fewer than 15,000 distinct CDR3 sequences, with approximately 74% found just once. These TCRs' antigens remain unknown. The material sequenced was CD4+ T cells from blood, cultured in vitro, taken after SARS-CoV-2 vaccination. These receptors all stem from a human donor who received a COVID-19 vaccine.

This chain links TRBV30 with TRBJ1-5, with TRBD1 as a possible D gene (5 bases). CDR1 is GTSNPN and CDR2 is SVGIG in the germline V gene (reference sequence). The CDR3 runs to 13 residues. V gave up 2 bases and J gave up 4 bases, with 9 bases separating them. CDR3 DNA: TGTGCCTGGAGTCTGGGGGAGAATCAGCCCCAGCATTTT. The encoded protein is CAWSLGENQPQHF.

The V gene is TRBV5-4, the J gene TRBJ1-1; unclear D gene. CDR1 and CDR2 (germline): SGHNT, YYREEE (reference sequence). The V and J ends lost 0 bases and 11 bases respectively, with 8 bases between them. CDR3 length equals 11 residues. The CDR3 loop is CASSLESQAFF. The CDR3 bases are TGTGCCAGCAGCTTGGAGTCTCAGGCTTTCTTT.

V gene TRBV6-1 combines with J gene TRBJ2-5; 9 positions agree with TRBD2. The germline gives CDR1 MNHNS, CDR2 SASEGT. The ends lost 2 bases at V and 5 bases at J; junction bases unmatched: 6. This CDR3 region has 15 residues. Here the CDR3 reads CASSERSGRWETQYF. DNA of the CDR3: TGTGCCAGCAGTGAACGCAGCGGGAGGTGGGAGACCCAGTACTTC.

The V call is TRBV5-1, the J call TRBJ1-6; D is undetermined. Trimming took off 0 bases at V and 9 bases at J, with 10 bases between the two ends. Germline V gives CDR1 SGHRS, CDR2 YFSETQ. The CDR3 covers 14 residues. The CDR3 DNA reads as TGCGCCAGCAGCTTGGGACCCGAGGCTTCACCCCTCCACTTT. It is translated as CASSLGPEASPLHF.

The V and J genes are TRBV30 and TRBJ1-1; D call uncertain. Germline V gene data show CDR1 as GTSNPN and CDR2 as SVGIG (reference sequence). CDR3 length: 14 residues. Between the trimmed V and J ends, which lost 0 bases and 5 bases, there was a span of 13 bases. The CDR3 protein is CAWSVGRSRTEAFF. The CDR3 DNA is TGTGCCTGGAGTGTAGGACGGTCTCGGACTGAAGCTTTCTTT.

The CDR3 is CATSDLDDETQYF. The CDR3 region has the DNA TGTGCCACCAGTGATCTCGACGACGAGACCCAGTACTTC. The rearrangement joins TRBV24-1 to TRBJ2-5; D remains unclear. Trimming shortened V by 3 bases and J by 5 bases, and 9 bases separated the two germline ends. The V gene's germline CDR1 is KGHDR and CDR2 SFDVKD. The CDR3 is 13 residues long.

The V gene is TRBV30, the J gene TRBJ1-1; D perhaps matches TRBD1 (6 bases). This CDR3 is built from 13 residues. The V gene's germline CDR1 is GTSNPN and CDR2 SVGIG (reference sequence). Trimming took off 1 base at V and 3 bases at J, with 9 bases between the two ends. CDR3 protein: CAWSGTVHTEAFF. The DNA of the CDR3 is TGTGCCTGGAGTGGGACAGTCCACACTGAAGCTTTCTTT. The full variable domain, its missing parts supplied by reference TRBV30 and TRBJ1-1, is SQTIHQWPATLVQPVGSPLSLECTVEGTSNPNLYWYRQAAGRGLQLLFYSVGIGQISSEVPQNLSASRPQDRQFILSSKKLLLSDSGFYLCAWSGTVHTEAFFGQGTRLTVV.

The chain uses TRBV10-3 and TRBJ1-3; the D is unclear. Trimming left V 8 bases short and J 0 bases short, with 5 bases between. The CDR3 consists of 12 residues. Germline CDR1 ENHRY, CDR2 SYGVKD. CDR3 DNA: TGTGCCATCGGGGACTCTGGAAACACCATATATTTT. It encodes CAIGDSGNTIYF.

This chain uses TRBV27 with TRBJ2-3; D is uncertain. The V end was cut by 2 bases, the J end by 3 bases, with 12 bases between. Germline-derived CDR1 and CDR2 are MNHEY and SMNVEV (reference sequence). The CDR3 runs to 15 residues. DNA of the CDR3: TGTGCCAGCAGTTTAACGTCACCTTGGACAGATACGCAGTATTTT. Its translation is CASSLTSPWTDTQYF.

V and J are TRBV2 and TRBJ1-2; 9 bases align to TRBD1. Germline CDR1 reads SNHLY; CDR2 reads FYNNEI. This CDR3 contains 15 residues. Unmatched junction bases numbered 4, after V lost 4 bases and J lost 1 base. The CDR3 DNA is TGTGCCAGCAGTGGGACAGGGGCCCTTAACTATGGCTACACCTTC. Translating gives CASSGTGALNYGYTF.

The sample holds a few counts of this clonotype. The genes are TRBV6-1 and TRBJ2-3; D is ambiguous. This CDR3 has 11 amino acids. Trimming took 6 bases from V and 4 from J, leaving 5 bases between them. Germline V gene sequence: CDR1 MNHNS, CDR2 SASEGT. The CDR3 region has the DNA TGTGCCAGCAGCCCGGCAGATACGCAGTATTTT. Translated: CASSPADTQYF.

V is TRBV6-1 and J is TRBJ2-7; a possible D gene is TRBD2 (5 bases). This CDR3 has 14 amino acids. Trimming took 6 bases from V and 7 from J, leaving 19 bases between them. Germline V gene data show CDR1 as MNHNS and CDR2 as SASEGT. The CDR3 coding sequence is TGTGCCAGCAGACCAAGACGTACCTCGGGGGAGCAGTACTTC. It is translated as CASRPRRTSGEQYF.

The chain joins TRBV20-1 to TRBJ2-2; tentatively, D is TRBD1 (7 bases). The length of the CDR3 is 15 residues. Trimming removed 1 base from V and 11 bases from J, with 20 bases in between. Germline V gene lookup returns CDR1 DFQATT and CDR2 SNEGSKA (reference sequence). The CDR3 bases are TGCAGTGCTAGAGCGGTCGGAGGGGGCCGTGGAGAGCTGTTTTTT. Translating it yields CSARAVGGGRGELFF.

The chain couples TRBV5-4 to TRBJ1-1; the D is unclear. This CDR3 comprises 15 residues. V gave up 3 bases and J gave up 0 bases, with 12 bases separating them. CDR1 and CDR2 from the germline V gene are SGHNT and YYREEE (reference sequence). The CDR3 here is CASSSGRFMNTEAFF. The CDR3 DNA sequence: TGTGCCAGCAGCTCAGGACGTTTTATGAACACTGAAGCTTTCTTT.

The rearrangement joins TRBV12-5 to TRBJ1-6; D remains ambiguous. Trimming removed 3 bases at V and 5 bases at J, with 8 bases between. Germline V gene lookup returns CDR1 LGHNT and CDR2 FRNRAP. The CDR3 has 14 amino acids. The CDR3 DNA is TGTGCTAGTGGTTTAGGCCCTAATAATTCACCCCTCCACTTT. It encodes CASGLGPNNSPLHF.

This clonotype qualifies as large. The chain recombines TRBV12-3 or TRBV12-4 with TRBJ1-6; 10 bases fit TRBD1. Trimming at V came to 5 bases and at J to 0 bases, leaving 7 bases not matched to a gene. The CDR3 length is 18 residues. This chain's CDR3 is CASSRTGGRSSYNSPLHF. CDR3 DNA sequence: TGTGCCAGCAGTCGGACAGGGGGTCGGAGCTCCTATAATTCACCCCTCCACTTT.

V usage is TRBV10-3 and J usage is TRBJ1-5, with D possibly being TRBD1 (6 bases). Germline CDR1 and CDR2: ENHRY and SYGVKD. The CDR3 is made up of 15 amino acids. Trimming cost V 4 bases and J 4 bases, with 14 bases left between them. Written as DNA, the CDR3 is TGTGCCATCAGTGGGGGACAAGGGGTTAATCAGCCCCAGCATTTT. It is translated as CAISGGQGVNQPQHF.